This TCR beta chain was sequenced for a study of shared clonotypes between healthy human individuals. This CDR3 spans 15 amino acids. Germline lookup yields CDR1 MDHEN and CDR2 SYDVKM. V shed 7 bases, J shed 1 base, and the junction held 7 bases outside the gene matches. Sequencing used immunoSEQ multiplex PCR; TCRdb keeps in-frame clones, though not all of them. The repertoire holds more than 2 million clones, with around 95% as singletons. Study-wide points: The genetic and exposure-history diversity represented was limited by few donors.

Points on this clone: The antigen is undetermined.

Specimen: naive CD4+ T cells sorted from blood. Subset described: CD45RA+ positively selected. This chain joins TRBV28 and TRBJ2-3; 8 nucleotides match TRBD1. This clonotype was sampled from a young man in good health. CDR3 in amino acids: CASIPPGQGTDTQYF. Written as DNA, the CDR3 is TGTGCCAGCATACCCCCGGGACAGGGCACAGATACGCAGTATTTT.